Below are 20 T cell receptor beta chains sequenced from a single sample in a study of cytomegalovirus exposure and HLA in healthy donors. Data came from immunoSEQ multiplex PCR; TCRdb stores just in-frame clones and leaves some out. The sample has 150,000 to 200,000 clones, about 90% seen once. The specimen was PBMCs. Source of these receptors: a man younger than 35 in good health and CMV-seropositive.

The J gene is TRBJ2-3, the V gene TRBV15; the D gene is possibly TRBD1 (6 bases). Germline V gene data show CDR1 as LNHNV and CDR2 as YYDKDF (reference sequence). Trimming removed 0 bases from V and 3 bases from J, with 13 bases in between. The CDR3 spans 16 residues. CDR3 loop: CATSREAGVTTDTQYF. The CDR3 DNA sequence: TGTGCCACCAGCAGAGAGGCAGGGGTGACGACAGATACGCAGTATTTT.

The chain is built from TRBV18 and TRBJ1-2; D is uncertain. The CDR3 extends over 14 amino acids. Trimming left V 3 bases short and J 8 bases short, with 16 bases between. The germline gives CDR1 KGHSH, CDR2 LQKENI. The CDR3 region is CASSPGFREYGYTF. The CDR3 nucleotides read TGTGCCAGCTCACCCGGATTCCGGGAATACGGCTACACCTTC.

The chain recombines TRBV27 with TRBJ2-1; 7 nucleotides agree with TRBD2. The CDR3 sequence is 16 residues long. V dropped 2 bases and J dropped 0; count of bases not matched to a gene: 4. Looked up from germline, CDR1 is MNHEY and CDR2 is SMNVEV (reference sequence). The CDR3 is CASSLRLADSYNEQFF. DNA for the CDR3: TGTGCCAGCAGTTTACGCCTAGCGGACTCCTACAATGAGCAGTTCTTC.

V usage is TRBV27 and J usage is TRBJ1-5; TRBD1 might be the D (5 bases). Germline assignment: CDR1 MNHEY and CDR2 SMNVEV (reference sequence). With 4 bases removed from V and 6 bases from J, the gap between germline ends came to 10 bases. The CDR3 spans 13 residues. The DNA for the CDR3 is TGTGCCAGCAGTTGGGACTCTCGTCAGCCCCAGCATTTT. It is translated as CASSWDSRQPQHF.

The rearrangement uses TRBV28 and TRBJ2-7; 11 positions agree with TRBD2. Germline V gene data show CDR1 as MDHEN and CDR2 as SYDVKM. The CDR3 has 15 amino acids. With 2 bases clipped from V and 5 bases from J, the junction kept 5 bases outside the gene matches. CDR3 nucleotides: TGTGCCAGCAGTTTAAAAACTAGCGGGAGCAACGAGCAGTACTTC. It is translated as CASSLKTSGSNEQYF.

The CDR3 nucleotides read TGTGCCAGCAGCGCGGACAGGGGGAGTGGAGAGCAGTACTTC. Its translation: CASSADRGSGEQYF. The chain carries TRBV7-3 and TRBJ2-7; the match to TRBD1 covers 10 bases. The V segment lost 5 bases and the J segment 7 bases; nucleotides outside the gene matches: 8. Germline-derived CDR1 and CDR2 are SGHTA and FQGTGA. The CDR3 has 14 amino acids.

The CDR3 sequence is CASSLDGGSTHNEQFF. The CDR3 DNA reads TGTGCCAGCAGCTTGGATGGCGGGTCTACACACAATGAGCAGTTCTTC. This rearrangement joins TRBV5-4 to TRBJ2-1, with D possibly being TRBD2 (5 bases). This CDR3 region has 16 residues. Germline assignment: CDR1 SGHNT and CDR2 YYREEE (reference sequence). Deletions cut 0 bases from V and 5 bases from J, with 15 bases between.

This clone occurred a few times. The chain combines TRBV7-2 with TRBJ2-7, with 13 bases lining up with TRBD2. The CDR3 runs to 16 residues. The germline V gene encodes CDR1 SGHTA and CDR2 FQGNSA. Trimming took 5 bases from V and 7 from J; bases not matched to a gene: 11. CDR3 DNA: TGTGCCAGCAGCCCTGGGGGACTAGCGGGAAGTAGGGAGCAGTACTTC. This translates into CASSPGGLAGSREQYF.

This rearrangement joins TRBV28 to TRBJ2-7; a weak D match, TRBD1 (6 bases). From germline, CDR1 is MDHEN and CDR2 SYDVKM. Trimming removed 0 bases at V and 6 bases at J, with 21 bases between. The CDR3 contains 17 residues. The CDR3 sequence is CASSLWQTTTKGGEQYF. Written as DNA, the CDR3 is TGTGCCAGCAGTTTATGGCAGACTACGACTAAAGGGGGCGAGCAGTACTTC. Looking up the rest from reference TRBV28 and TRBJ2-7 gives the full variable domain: DVKVTQSSRYLVKRTGEKVFLECVQDMDHENMFWYRQDPGLGLRLIYFSYDVKMKEKGDIPEGYSVSREKKERFSLILESASTNQTSMYLCASSLWQTTTKGGEQYFGPGTRLTVT.

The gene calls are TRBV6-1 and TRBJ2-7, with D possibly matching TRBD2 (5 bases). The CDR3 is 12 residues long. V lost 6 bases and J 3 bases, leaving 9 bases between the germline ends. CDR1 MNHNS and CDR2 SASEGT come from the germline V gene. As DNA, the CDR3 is TGTGCCAGCAGCCCCCGGGACTACGAGCAGTACTTC. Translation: CASSPRDYEQYF.

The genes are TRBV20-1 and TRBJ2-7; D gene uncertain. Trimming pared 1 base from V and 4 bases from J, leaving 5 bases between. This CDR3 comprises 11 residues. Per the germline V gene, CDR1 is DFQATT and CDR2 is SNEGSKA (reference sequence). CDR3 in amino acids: CSARVDYEQYF. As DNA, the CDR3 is TGCAGTGCTAGAGTAGATTACGAGCAGTACTTC.

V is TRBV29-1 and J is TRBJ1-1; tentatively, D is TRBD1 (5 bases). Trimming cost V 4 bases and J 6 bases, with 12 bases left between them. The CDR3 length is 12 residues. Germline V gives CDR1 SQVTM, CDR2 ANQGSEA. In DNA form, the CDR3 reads TGCAGCGTTGGGGGCTCTCTTGCTGAAGCTTTCTTT. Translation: CSVGGSLAEAFF.

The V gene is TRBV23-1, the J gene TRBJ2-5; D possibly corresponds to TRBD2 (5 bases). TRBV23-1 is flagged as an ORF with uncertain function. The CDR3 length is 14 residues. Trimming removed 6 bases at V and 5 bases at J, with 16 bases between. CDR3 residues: CASSWTRTRETQYF. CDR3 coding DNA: TGCGCCAGCAGCTGGACTCGTACCCGGGAGACCCAGTACTTC.

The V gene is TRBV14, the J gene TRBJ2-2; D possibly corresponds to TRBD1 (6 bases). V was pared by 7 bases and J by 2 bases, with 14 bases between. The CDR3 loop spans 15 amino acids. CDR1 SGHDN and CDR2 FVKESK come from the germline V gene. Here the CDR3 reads CASTQGPANTGELFF. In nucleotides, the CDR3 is TGTGCCAGCACTCAGGGGCCAGCTAACACCGGGGAGCTGTTTTTT.

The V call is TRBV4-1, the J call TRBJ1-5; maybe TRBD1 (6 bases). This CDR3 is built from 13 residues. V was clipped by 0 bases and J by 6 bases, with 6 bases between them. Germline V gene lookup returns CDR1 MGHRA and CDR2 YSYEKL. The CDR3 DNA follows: TGCGCCAGCAGCCAAGAAGGGGGTCAGCCCCAGCATTTT. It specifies CASSQEGGQPQHF.

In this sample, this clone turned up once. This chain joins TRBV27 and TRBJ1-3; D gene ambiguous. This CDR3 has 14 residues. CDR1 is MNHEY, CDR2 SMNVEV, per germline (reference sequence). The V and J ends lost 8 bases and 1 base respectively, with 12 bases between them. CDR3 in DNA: TGTGCCAGCGGGAGGACTGGATCTGGAAACACCATATATTTT. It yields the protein CASGRTGSGNTIYF.

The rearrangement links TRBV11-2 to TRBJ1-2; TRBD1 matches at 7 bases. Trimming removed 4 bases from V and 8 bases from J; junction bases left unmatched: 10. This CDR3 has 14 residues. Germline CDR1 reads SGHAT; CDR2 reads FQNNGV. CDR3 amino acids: CASSSYRGGGGYTF. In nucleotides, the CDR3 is TGTGCCAGCAGCTCCTACAGGGGCGGAGGAGGCTACACCTTC.

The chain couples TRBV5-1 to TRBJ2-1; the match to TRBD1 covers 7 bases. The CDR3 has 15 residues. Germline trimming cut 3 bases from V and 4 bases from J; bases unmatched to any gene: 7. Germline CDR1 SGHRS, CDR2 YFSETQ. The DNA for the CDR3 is TGCGCCAGCAGCTCCCAACAGGGGCAATACAATGAGCAGTTCTTC. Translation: CASSSQQGQYNEQFF.

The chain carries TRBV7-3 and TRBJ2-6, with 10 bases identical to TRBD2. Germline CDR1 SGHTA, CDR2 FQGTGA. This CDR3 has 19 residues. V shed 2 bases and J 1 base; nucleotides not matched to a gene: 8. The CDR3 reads CASSLRPSGSTSGANVLTF. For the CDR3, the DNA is TGTGCCAGCAGCTTACGTCCTAGCGGGAGTACTTCTGGGGCCAACGTCCTGACTTTC. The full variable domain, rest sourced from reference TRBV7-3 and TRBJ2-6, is GAGVSQTPSNKVTEKGKYVELRCDPISGHTALYWYRQSLGQGPEFLIYFQGTGAADDSGLPNDRFFAVRPEGSVSTLKIQRTERGDSAVYLCASSLRPSGSTSGANVLTFGAGSRLTVL.

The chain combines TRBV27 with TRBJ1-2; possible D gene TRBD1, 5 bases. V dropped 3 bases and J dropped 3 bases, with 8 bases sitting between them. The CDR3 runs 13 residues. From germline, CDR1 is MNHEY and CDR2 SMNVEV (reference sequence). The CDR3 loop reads CASSFGGDYGYTF. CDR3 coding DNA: TGTGCCAGCAGTTTTGGAGGGGACTATGGCTACACCTTC.